The 27 T cell receptor beta chains below come from one sample, sequenced in a study of cytomegalovirus exposure and HLA in healthy donors. Sequencing was performed with immunoSEQ multiplex PCR; in TCRdb, only in-frame clones are kept and a portion is missing. The sample contains tens of thousands of clones, roughly 90% of which appear only once. Sequencing was carried out using PBMCs. Receptors originate from a woman younger than 30 in good health and CMV-seronegative.

The V call is TRBV5-1, the J call TRBJ1-1, with D uncertain. The V gene's germline CDR1 is SGHRS and CDR2 YFSETQ. Trimming left V 2 bases short and J 4 bases short, with 18 bases between. The CDR3 is made up of 16 amino acids. In DNA form, the CDR3 reads TGCGCCAGCAGCTTTAATTGGTTCGGGTCCGCCACTGAAGCTTTCTTT. Its protein is CASSFNWFGSATEAFF.

J is TRBJ1-1 and V is TRBV11-3, with D unresolved. V lost 5 bases and J 4 bases, leaving 14 bases between the germline ends. The germline gives CDR1 SGHNT, CDR2 YENEEA. The CDR3 contains 14 residues. The DNA of the CDR3 is TGTGCCAGCAGCCGAGGGCCTCGGGGCACTGAAGCTTTCTTT. Its translation: CASSRGPRGTEAFF.

In this sample, this clone turned up once. This chain joins TRBV5-1 and TRBJ1-1, with unresolved D. Trimming shortened V by 4 bases and J by 3 bases, and 13 bases separated the two germline ends. The CDR3 runs to 14 residues. In germline, CDR1 is SGHRS, CDR2 YFSETQ. The CDR3 DNA follows: TGCGCCAGCAGCCCGGGGAGGGATGACACTGAAGCTTTCTTT. This gives the protein CASSPGRDDTEAFF.

This clone showed up just once. The gene calls are TRBV5-1 and TRBJ2-1; 7 positions agree with TRBD1. The length of the CDR3 is 17 residues. V was pared by 0 bases and J by 4 bases, with 10 bases of the junction left unmatched. Germline CDR1 SGHRS, CDR2 YFSETQ. This CDR3 is CASSLVPPGQLYNEQFF. The CDR3 DNA follows: TGCGCCAGCAGCTTGGTACCTCCGGGACAGCTTTACAATGAGCAGTTCTTC.

This rearrangement joins TRBV11-2 to TRBJ1-2; D unclear. Per germline, CDR1 SGHAT and CDR2 FQNNGV. This CDR3 is built from 16 residues. V was trimmed by 6 bases and J by 0 bases, leaving 17 bases between them. The CDR3 loop is CASSYPVGHSNYGYTF. The CDR3 DNA sequence: TGTGCCAGCAGTTATCCCGTGGGCCATTCTAACTATGGCTACACCTTC.

This rearrangement joins TRBV5-4 to TRBJ2-2, with D maybe TRBD2 (6 bases). Trimming shortened V by 4 bases and J by 5 bases, and 12 bases separated the two germline ends. The CDR3 sequence is 14 residues long. Germline V gene sequence: CDR1 SGHNT, CDR2 YYREEE (reference sequence). For the CDR3, the DNA is TGTGCCAGCAGCGCGGGGCTTCATACCGGGGAGCTGTTTTTT. Amino acids: CASSAGLHTGELFF.

This clone turned up a few times. This sequence joins TRBV5-4 and TRBJ2-7, with 8 bases that match TRBD1. V dropped 4 bases and J dropped 2; count of bases not matched to a gene: 5. Germline-derived CDR1 and CDR2 are SGHNT and YYREEE (reference sequence). The CDR3 length is 14 residues. In nucleotides, the CDR3 is TGTGCCAGCAGCCCCAGGGACAGGACCTACGAGCAGTACTTC. Its translation: CASSPRDRTYEQYF.

The chain links TRBV2 to TRBJ1-1; D unresolved. V lost 6 bases to trimming and J lost 0 bases, with 17 bases between them. The CDR3 contains 16 residues. CDR1 is SNHLY, CDR2 FYNNEI, per germline. CDR3 nucleotide sequence: TGTGCCAGCAGGGCCTCGATGAGGGTCTTGAACACTGAAGCTTTCTTT. This translates into CASRASMRVLNTEAFF.

The V and J genes are TRBV6-6 and TRBJ2-3, with 7 bases matching TRBD1. Trimming took 3 bases from V and 6 from J; bases not matched to a gene: 6. The germline V gene encodes CDR1 MNHNY and CDR2 SVGAGI (reference sequence). CDR3 size: 14 residues. The CDR3 spells CASSYWQGEDTQYF. The DNA for the CDR3 is TGTGCCAGCAGTTATTGGCAGGGGGAGGATACGCAGTATTTT.

The chain couples TRBV6-5 to TRBJ2-7; weak D call: TRBD1 (6 bases). The CDR3 totals 12 residues. V gave up 6 bases and J gave up 12 bases, with 18 bases separating them. The germline V gene has CDR1 MNHEY and CDR2 SVGAGI. The CDR3 nucleotides are TGTGCCAGCAGCCCCCGGGACACCTGGTTGTACTTC. Amino acids: CASSPRDTWLYF.

The J gene is TRBJ1-1, the V gene TRBV30; D gene unclear. V lost 2 bases, J lost 11 bases, and 15 bases lay in between. The CDR3 is 12 amino acids. Germline V gene sequence: CDR1 GTSNPN, CDR2 SVGIG (reference sequence). Here the CDR3 DNA reads TGTGCCTGGAGTTCTTTAGATTTCAGGGCTTTCTTT. Translation gives CAWSSLDFRAFF. Combining the CDR3 with reference TRBV30 and TRBJ1-1 gives the whole variable domain SQTIHQWPATLVQPVGSPLSLECTVEGTSNPNLYWYRQAAGRGLQLLFYSVGIGQISSEVPQNLSASRPQDRQFILSSKKLLLSDSGFYLCAWSSLDFRAFFGQGTRLTVV.

The chain has TRBV7-7 and TRBJ2-2; 8 nucleotides align to TRBD1. Per germline, CDR1 SSHAT and CDR2 FNYEAQ (reference sequence). The CDR3 loop spans 16 amino acids. The trim removed 4 bases at V and 0 bases at J, leaving 4 bases unmatched. CDR3 region: CASSSQGVTNTGELFF. The CDR3 DNA reads as TGTGCCAGCAGCTCACAGGGGGTAACGAACACCGGGGAGCTGTTTTTT.

This clone was counted only a few times. The chain recombines TRBV2 with TRBJ1-5; TRBD1 agrees at 10 bases. V was clipped by 8 bases and J by 5 bases; unmatched bases: 6. CDR1 and CDR2 from the germline V gene are SNHLY and FYNNEI. The CDR3 length is 14 residues. The CDR3, as DNA: TGTGCCAGCCAGGGACAGGGGCTTTATCAGCCCCAGCATTTT. Translation gives CASQGQGLYQPQHF.

This clone is a singleton in its sample. The chain employs TRBV6-1 and TRBJ2-4; tentatively, D is TRBD2 (6 bases). Trimming cost V 2 bases and J 1 base, with 15 bases left between them. Germline CDR1 MNHNS, CDR2 SASEGT. The CDR3 totals 17 residues. CDR3 DNA sequence: TGTGCCAGCAGTGAAACGACGGGAGTGGTGGCCAAAAACATTCAGTACTTC. It codes for CASSETTGVVAKNIQYF.

This chain joins TRBV6-5 and TRBJ2-7; possible D gene TRBD2, 5 bases. V dropped 4 bases and J dropped 3 bases, with 16 bases sitting between them. Germline CDR1 and CDR2: MNHEY and SVGAGI. This CDR3 spans 15 amino acids. CDR3 sequence: CASSFGEGNYYEQYF. CDR3 in DNA: TGTGCCAGCAGTTTCGGTGAGGGAAATTACTACGAGCAGTACTTC.

The CDR3 loop is CASSFTGQGTYNEQFF. The CDR3 bases are TGTGCCAGCAGTTTTACTGGACAGGGAACCTACAATGAGCAGTTCTTC. The genes are TRBV28 and TRBJ2-1; 8 bases match TRBD1. Unmatched junction bases numbered 6, after V lost 3 bases and J lost 2 bases. This CDR3 region has 16 residues. Germline-derived CDR1 and CDR2 are MDHEN and SYDVKM.

The V call is TRBV6-4, the J call TRBJ1-1, with D uncertain. The V gene's germline CDR1 is MRHNA and CDR2 SNTAGT. There are 15 residues in the CDR3. With 0 bases removed from V and 1 base from J, the gap between germline ends came to 9 bases. DNA of the CDR3: TGTGCCAGCAGTGACTCGGGCTCGGCGAACACTGAAGCTTTCTTT. Protein product: CASSDSGSANTEAFF.

The chain has TRBV30 and TRBJ2-3; weak D call: TRBD1 (5 bases). CDR3 length: 14 residues. V dropped 2 bases and J dropped 0 bases, with 9 bases sitting between them. Germline CDR1 and CDR2: GTSNPN and SVGIG (reference sequence). In DNA form, the CDR3 reads TGTGCCTGGAGTCGGACAACTAGCACAGATACGCAGTATTTT. It is translated as CAWSRTTSTDTQYF.

This clone came up a few times. J is TRBJ2-7 and V is TRBV5-1; 8 positions match TRBD1. J lost 9 bases, V lost 0 bases, and 11 bases had no gene match. Germline loops: CDR1 SGHRS, CDR2 YFSETQ. CDR3 length: 15 residues. The CDR3, as DNA: TGCGCCAGCAGCTTGGAAGGGACAGGCCTCATCCCGCAGTACTTC. It is translated as CASSLEGTGLIPQYF.

V is TRBV18 and J is TRBJ1-1; 11 bases are a match to TRBD1. The CDR3 runs to 17 residues. Trimming removed 2 bases from V and 7 bases from J; junction bases left unmatched: 12. In germline, CDR1 is KGHSH, CDR2 LQKENI. In DNA, the CDR3 is TGTGCCAGCTCACCATCACTTCGGGACAGGGGGACTAATGAAGCTTTCTTT. Translated, it gives CASSPSLRDRGTNEAFF.

This chain connects TRBV5-1 to TRBJ2-3; 8 bases fit TRBD1. CDR1 is SGHRS and CDR2 is YFSETQ in the germline V gene. The J segment lost 4 bases and the V segment lost 3 bases, leaving 4 bases of the junction unmatched. This CDR3 is 14 amino acids long. CDR3 region: CASSYAGGADTQYF. CDR3 nucleotides: TGCGCCAGCAGCTATGCAGGGGGCGCAGATACGCAGTATTTT.

The J gene is TRBJ2-7, the V gene TRBV19; 8 nucleotides match TRBD1. Per germline, CDR1 LNHDA and CDR2 SQIVND (reference sequence). The CDR3 loop spans 16 amino acids. With 0 bases clipped from V and 3 bases from J, the junction kept 7 bases outside the gene matches. The CDR3 DNA follows: TGTGCCAGTAGTATAGACCACAGGGGGTTCTTCTACGAGCAGTACTTC. Amino acid sequence: CASSIDHRGFFYEQYF.

This chain connects TRBV28 to TRBJ2-2; TRBD1 might be the D (6 bases). Trimming shortened V by 6 bases and J by 5 bases, and 16 bases separated the two germline ends. This CDR3 is built from 15 residues. CDR1 and CDR2 from the germline V gene are MDHEN and SYDVKM. Here the CDR3 reads CASSLAGVRTGELFF. In DNA form, the CDR3 reads TGTGCCAGCAGCCTAGCAGGGGTCCGGACCGGGGAGCTGTTTTTT.

This clone has just one count. V gene TRBV6-1 combines with J gene TRBJ1-2, with D maybe TRBD1 (5 bases). The CDR3 consists of 13 residues. The germline V gene encodes CDR1 MNHNS and CDR2 SASEGT. Trimming pared 2 bases from V and 8 bases from J, leaving 12 bases between. Here the CDR3 DNA reads TGTGCCAGCAGTGAATTTGGGGGGAACGGCTACACCTTC. This encodes CASSEFGGNGYTF.

The chain recombines TRBV2 with TRBJ2-1; 7 bases agree with TRBD1. The CDR3 is 14 residues long. The germline V gene encodes CDR1 SNHLY and CDR2 FYNNEI. V was clipped by 10 bases and J by 0 bases; unmatched bases: 6. The DNA for the CDR3 is TGTGCCATCCACGGGGACAGCTCCTACAATGAGCAGTTCTTC. Protein sequence: CAIHGDSSYNEQFF.

The chain uses TRBV4-1 and TRBJ2-5; 8 bases align to TRBD2. Germline assignment: CDR1 MGHRA and CDR2 YSYEKL. CDR3 length: 16 amino acids. J lost 3 bases, V lost 2 bases, and 8 bases had no gene match. The CDR3 DNA reads TGCGCCAGCAGCCAAAACCGGGGGGGGGCCGAAGAGACCCAGTACTTC. Protein: CASSQNRGGAEETQYF.

The V call is TRBV27, the J call TRBJ1-2; D gene uncertain. Trimming took 2 bases from V and 2 from J, leaving 6 bases between them. This CDR3 has 13 amino acids. Germline assignment: CDR1 MNHEY and CDR2 SMNVEV (reference sequence). In DNA form, the CDR3 reads TGTGCCAGCAGTTTAGGAGCCAACTATGGCTACACCTTC. It encodes CASSLGANYGYTF.